This entry lists 24 T cell receptor beta chains sequenced from one sample in a study of blood T cells in healthy people across ages (dated by TCRdb to the mid-2010s). The receptor library was made with 5' RACE. TCRdb shows the sequencer as Illumina HiSeq 2500. A second PCR of about 7 to 12 cycles was run with a J-beta primer mix and a sample-barcoded 5' primer. The public reads were reanalyzed by TCRdb: fastp trimming at Q25, MiXCR alignment, in-frame beta chains only. CDR3 protein duplicates are merged, each entry listing the most common genes and DNA. This sample gives over 600,000 distinct CDR3 sequences in total; 56% of them show up just once. The ten most abundant clones make up roughly 25% of the sample. The sample taken for sequencing was blood. The receptors stem from a man in his forties or fifties in good health.

This sequence joins TRBV6-2 or TRBV6-3 and TRBJ2-4; tentatively, D is TRBD1 (5 bases). Trimming cost V 5 bases and J 0 bases, with 17 bases left between them. The germline V gene has CDR1 MNHEY and CDR2 SVGEGT. CDR3 length equals 17 residues. CDR3 bases: TGTGCCAGCAGTCCAGGGAACCCGACATTAGCCAAAAACATTCAGTACTTC. It yields the protein CASSPGNPTLAKNIQYF.

CDR3 coding DNA: TGTGCCAGCAGCGTTCTGGCTTTCGGGGAGCTGTTTTTT. Residues: CASSVLAFGELFF. The chain has TRBV9 and TRBJ2-2; D is ambiguous. V was pared by 2 bases and J by 7 bases, with 9 bases between. The CDR3 contains 13 residues. In germline, CDR1 is SGDLS, CDR2 YYNGEE.

This clonotype was observed a single time. The chain joins TRBV7-3 to TRBJ2-1; D is perhaps TRBD2 (6 bases). This CDR3 has 13 residues. Per germline, CDR1 SGHTA and CDR2 FQGTGA. The germline V and J ends were trimmed by 2 bases and 6 bases, with 8 bases remaining between them. Here the CDR3 DNA reads TGTGCCAGCAGCTTAGGGGGGTTCAATGAGCAGTTCTTC. This encodes CASSLGGFNEQFF.

Only a few counts were recorded for this clonotype. This chain links TRBV20-1 with TRBJ1-5; D not resolved. The CDR3 is made up of 14 amino acids. The V end lost 4 bases, the J end lost 2 bases, and 12 bases lay between the germline ends. Germline CDR1 DFQATT, CDR2 SNEGSKA (reference sequence). CDR3 region: CSAIEGRGNQPQHF. DNA of the CDR3: TGCAGTGCTATCGAGGGTAGGGGCAATCAGCCCCAGCATTTT.

This chain uses TRBV28 with TRBJ1-6, with 7 bases matching TRBD1. This CDR3 is built from 17 residues. CDR1 is MDHEN, CDR2 SYDVKM, per germline. Losses at the gene ends were 3 bases for V and 8 bases for J; bases not matched to a gene: 13. The CDR3 region is CASSFRGKQGLDSPLHF. CDR3 nucleotide sequence: TGTGCCAGCAGTTTTCGGGGAAAACAGGGGTTGGATTCACCCCTCCACTTT.

The chain uses TRBV20-1 and TRBJ2-4; D ambiguous. Germline V gives CDR1 DFQATT, CDR2 SNEGSKA (reference sequence). The CDR3 covers 14 residues. V was trimmed by 0 bases and J by 3 bases, leaving 9 bases between them. The CDR3 sequence is CSARDPDGKNIQYF. DNA for the CDR3: TGCAGTGCTAGAGATCCCGACGGCAAAAACATTCAGTACTTC.

This clonotype was counted between two and nine times. The chain has TRBV28 and TRBJ2-7; TRBD1 agrees at 9 bases. The V segment lost 6 bases and the J segment 0 bases; nucleotides outside the gene matches: 9. There are 16 residues in the CDR3. Germline CDR1 and CDR2: MDHEN and SYDVKM. The CDR3 DNA reads TGTGCCAGCAGACTAATGGGGACAGGGAGCTCCTACGAGCAGTACTTC. Its translation is CASRLMGTGSSYEQYF. The entire variable domain, with the rest obtained from reference TRBV28 and TRBJ2-7, is as follows: DVKVTQSSRYLVKRTGEKVFLECVQDMDHENMFWYRQDPGLGLRLIYFSYDVKMKEKGDIPEGYSVSREKKERFSLILESASTNQTSMYLCASRLMGTGSSYEQYFGPGTRLTVT.

This chain uses TRBV29-1 with TRBJ2-5, with unresolved D. Between the trimmed V and J ends, which lost 3 bases and 2 bases, there was a span of 10 bases. Germline CDR1 SQVTM, CDR2 ANQGSEA. There are 13 residues in the CDR3. CDR3 DNA: TGCAGCGTTGATCTTCAGGTACAAGAGACCCAGTACTTC. Translating it yields CSVDLQVQETQYF.

The rearrangement joins TRBV29-1 to TRBJ1-1, with unresolved D. The CDR3 is 15 residues long. In germline, CDR1 is SQVTM, CDR2 ANQGSEA. Trimming removed 2 bases at V and 4 bases at J, with 17 bases between. CDR3 protein: CSVEKDPEVATEAFF. CDR3 coding DNA: TGCAGCGTTGAAAAAGACCCCGAGGTCGCCACTGAAGCTTTCTTT.

This clonotype was picked up a small number of times. V gene TRBV5-1 combines with J gene TRBJ2-7, with 9 bases aligning to TRBD2. The CDR3 is 17 amino acids. V lost 4 bases, J lost 0 bases, and 11 bases stayed unmatched. The V gene's germline CDR1 is SGHRS and CDR2 YFSETQ. CDR3 nucleotide sequence: TGCGCCAGCAGCGCGGGGACGACTAGCGGCTACTCCTACGAGCAGTACTTC. Its translation is CASSAGTTSGYSYEQYF.

The chain has TRBV9 and TRBJ1-2; D is uncertain. The ends were cut back, 4 bases at V and 7 bases at J, with 20 bases in the middle. The CDR3 runs to 15 residues. The V gene's germline CDR1 is SGDLS and CDR2 YYNGEE. The chain's CDR3 is CASSKPGLARSGYTF. Here the CDR3 DNA reads TGTGCCAGCAGCAAACCGGGCCTTGCCCGGAGTGGCTACACCTTC.

The CDR3, as DNA: TGTGCCAGCAGTTACTCCCACAGGGGGCGAACCTACGAGCAGTACTTC. It encodes CASSYSHRGRTYEQYF. The chain couples TRBV6-6 to TRBJ2-7, with 9 bases aligning to TRBD1. Germline CDR1 is MNHNY and CDR2 is SVGAGI (reference sequence). The CDR3 runs to 16 residues. The trim removed 0 bases at V and 2 bases at J, leaving 5 bases unmatched.

This clonotype has ten or more counts. The chain uses TRBV4-3 and TRBJ2-7, with TRBD2 matching over 7 bases. The CDR3 consists of 15 residues. The germline CDR1 and CDR2 sequences are LGHNA and YSLEER. J was trimmed by 4 bases and V by 0 bases; bases with no gene match: 6. CDR3 residues: CASSQEGRGSYEQYF. CDR3 nucleotides: TGCGCCAGCAGCCAAGAAGGGAGGGGATCATACGAGCAGTACTTC.

The rearrangement joins TRBV27 to TRBJ2-3, with D perhaps TRBD1 (6 bases). The V gene's germline CDR1 is MNHEY and CDR2 SMNVEV (reference sequence). This CDR3 spans 16 amino acids. V lost 5 bases, J lost 2 bases, and 17 bases lay in between. CDR3 nucleotides: TGTGCCAGCAGTCCTTTTCGGGACACCTACACAGATACGCAGTATTTT. Its protein is CASSPFRDTYTDTQYF.

There are a few counts of this clonotype. V usage is TRBV20-1 and J usage is TRBJ1-4, with 7 bases identical to TRBD1. CDR1 and CDR2 (germline): DFQATT, SNEGSKA (reference sequence). The J segment lost 8 bases and the V segment lost 5 bases, leaving 8 bases of the junction unmatched. This CDR3 is built from 13 residues. The CDR3, as DNA: TGCAGTGCTCAGACAGGGAACCGGGAAAAACTGTTTTTT. It yields the protein CSAQTGNREKLFF.

The rearrangement uses TRBV20-1 and TRBJ2-3; 8 bases match TRBD2. This CDR3 has 14 amino acids. The germline CDR1 and CDR2 sequences are DFQATT and SNEGSKA (reference sequence). CDR3 sequence (DNA): TGCGGGGTAGCGGGACTCTCTAGCACAGATACGCAGTATTTT. It is translated as CGVAGLSSTDTQYF.

The chain uses TRBV4-3 and TRBJ2-4; D is unclear. The DNA matches TRBJ2-7 better at its end, which makes the J call doubtful. Germline lookup yields CDR1 LGHNA and CDR2 YSLEER. This CDR3 spans 16 amino acids. Written as DNA, the CDR3 is TGCGCCAGCAGCCAAGATCTTACCTCGTCCCCGGGCGAGCAGTACTTC. As protein: CASSQDLTSSPGEQYF.

This clonotype was counted between two and nine times. The chain links TRBV4-2 to TRBJ1-2, with unresolved D. Trimming removed 1 base from V and 4 bases from J, with 10 bases in between. The CDR3 totals 14 residues. The germline gives CDR1 LGHNA, CDR2 YNFKEQ. CDR3 nucleotide sequence: TGTGCCAGCAGCCAAGGAGAGGAATCCTATGGCTACACCTTC. Translation gives CASSQGEESYGYTF.

The rearrangement links TRBV7-9 to TRBJ2-7, with 11 bases identical to TRBD1. The CDR3 length is 17 residues. Germline CDR1 is SEHNR and CDR2 is FQNEAQ (reference sequence). V was clipped by 0 bases and J by 3 bases; unmatched bases: 7. CDR3 loop: CASSLAETGTGGYEQYF. The CDR3 coding sequence is TGTGCCAGCAGCTTAGCAGAAACCGGGACAGGGGGCTACGAGCAGTACTTC. The whole variable domain, filled in from reference TRBV7-9 and TRBJ2-7, reads DTGVSQNPRHKITKRGQNVTFRCDPISEHNRLYWYRQTLGQGPEFLTYFQNEAQLEKSRLLSDRFSAERPKGSFSTLEIQRTEQGDSAMYLCASSLAETGTGGYEQYFGPGTRLTVT.

This clonotype was observed a few times. The chain uses TRBV28 and TRBJ1-4, with D maybe TRBD1 (6 bases). Germline-derived CDR1 and CDR2 are MDHEN and SYDVKM. The CDR3 has 14 residues. V gave up 6 bases and J gave up 6 bases, with 14 bases separating them. CDR3: CASSSEGGDEKLFF. As DNA, the CDR3 is TGTGCCAGCAGCTCAGAGGGGGGAGATGAAAAACTGTTTTTT.

The chain is built from TRBV28 and TRBJ1-5; 8 bases match TRBD1. This CDR3 has 15 residues. J gave up 2 bases and V 7 bases, and 7 bases lay outside the gene matches. Germline CDR1 reads MDHEN; CDR2 reads SYDVKM. The CDR3 spells CASTSGGDGNQPQHF. The CDR3 DNA sequence: TGTGCCAGCACCTCAGGGGGCGATGGCAATCAGCCCCAGCATTTT.

This chain connects TRBV6-2 or TRBV6-3 to TRBJ2-5; 9 bases map to TRBD1. The CDR3 runs to 14 residues. The germline gives CDR1 MNHEY, CDR2 SVGEGT. Losses at the gene ends were 6 bases for V and 5 bases for J; bases not matched to a gene: 7. The CDR3, as DNA: TGTGCCAGCAGCCGGGACAGGGTAATTGAGACCCAGTACTTC. This translates into CASSRDRVIETQYF.

Only a few counts were recorded for this clonotype. The rearrangement uses TRBV10-3 and TRBJ2-5; D is unresolved. The CDR3 length is 11 residues. V was pared by 4 bases and J by 11 bases, with 11 bases between. Per germline, CDR1 ENHRY and CDR2 SYGVKD. The CDR3 protein is CAISGGNEQYF. The CDR3 DNA is TGTGCCATCAGTGGGGGTAATGAGCAGTACTTC.

The chain recombines TRBV20-1 with TRBJ2-3, with D perhaps matching TRBD2 (5 bases). V was pared by 6 bases and J by 2 bases, with 21 bases between. Germline V gives CDR1 DFQATT, CDR2 SNEGSKA (reference sequence). CDR3 length: 16 amino acids. The CDR3 reads CSASIWGTRDTDTQYF. The DNA for the CDR3 is TGCAGTGCAAGCATATGGGGTACTAGAGACACAGATACGCAGTATTTT.